One sample yielded the 24 T cell receptor beta chains listed below, sequenced in a study of shared clonotypes between healthy human individuals (dated by TCRdb to the early 2020s). Libraries came from the immunoSEQ multiplex PCR assay. The immuneACCESS repertoire file appears here via TCRdb, limited to in-frame rearrangements. These files lack a portion of the clones; in checked studies, under half of the deficit traces to unresolved V genes, and the cause of the others is not known. The sample table shows approximately 92,000 clones, and roughly three quarters are seen once. Around half of the sample lies in the top ten. Sequencing was performed on memory CD8+ T cells sorted from blood. The cell subset or site label corresponds to: CD45RO+ cells pooled with CCR7-negative TemRA cells. These receptors originate from a man aged 25-40 years in good health.

This clone has a count of ten or more. The V call is TRBV7-6, the J call TRBJ2-2; D gene ambiguous. This CDR3 has 13 amino acids. Germline CDR1 SGHVS, CDR2 FNYEAQ. Deletions cut 5 bases from V and 6 bases from J, with 10 bases between. This CDR3 reads CASSQDGSGELFF. In DNA form, the CDR3 reads TGTGCCAGCAGCCAGGACGGCTCCGGGGAGCTGTTTTTT.

The chain recombines TRBV27 with TRBJ2-7; a possible D gene is TRBD1 (5 bases). Deletions cut 3 bases from V and 0 bases from J, with 9 bases between. This CDR3 is 14 amino acids long. Per the germline V gene, CDR1 is MNHEY and CDR2 is SMNVEV (reference sequence). The CDR3 region has the DNA TGTGCCAGCAGTTTGCAGGGTGGCTCCTACGAGCAGTACTTC. Translation gives CASSLQGGSYEQYF.

In DNA, the CDR3 is TGTGCCAGCAGTGGGGGGGGTCTCCAAGAGACCCAGTACTTC. This codes for CASSGGGLQETQYF. The V gene is TRBV6-5, the J gene TRBJ2-5; 7 bases line up with TRBD2. V gave up 5 bases and J gave up 1 base; unmatched junction bases: 4. CDR1 is MNHEY, CDR2 SVGAGI, per germline. This CDR3 has 14 amino acids.

This clone has a handful of counts. The chain employs TRBV13 and TRBJ2-7, with 7 positions matching TRBD1. Germline loops: CDR1 PRHDT, CDR2 FYEKMQ (reference sequence). This CDR3 is built from 15 residues. V shed 5 bases and J 0 bases; nucleotides not matched to a gene: 7. Here the CDR3 reads CASSSRDRVSYEQYF. In DNA form, the CDR3 reads TGTGCCAGCAGCAGCCGGGACAGAGTCTCCTACGAGCAGTACTTC.

This chain links TRBV6-6 with TRBJ2-7; 8 bases fit TRBD1. This CDR3 has 13 residues. The germline CDR1 and CDR2 sequences are MNHNY and SVGAGI (reference sequence). V shed 4 bases and J 5 bases; nucleotides not matched to a gene: 4. The CDR3: CASSSGGRNEQYF. CDR3 DNA sequence: TGTGCCAGCAGTTCAGGGGGCAGGAACGAGCAGTACTTC.

CDR3 in amino acids: CASSMGRQFYNTEAFF. The CDR3 DNA reads TGTGCCAGTAGTATGGGGCGCCAATTTTATAACACTGAAGCTTTCTTT. This rearrangement joins TRBV19 to TRBJ1-1; D perhaps matches TRBD1 (5 bases). V lost 3 bases and J lost 2, with 16 bases in between. Germline lookup yields CDR1 LNHDA and CDR2 SQIVND (reference sequence). The CDR3 is 16 residues long.

The V call is TRBV14, the J call TRBJ2-3, with D unresolved. Germline V gene data show CDR1 as SGHDN and CDR2 as FVKESK. V gave up 5 bases and J gave up 0 bases, with 12 bases separating them. The CDR3 totals 15 residues. CDR3 nucleotide sequence: TGTGCCAGCAGCTTCGTCGGACCTAGCACAGATACGCAGTATTTT. This sequence encodes CASSFVGPSTDTQYF.

The chain links TRBV7-2 to TRBJ2-3; 7 bases map to TRBD2. Trimming took 4 bases from V and 2 from J; bases not matched to a gene: 6. Per the germline V gene, CDR1 is SGHTA and CDR2 is FQGNSA. The CDR3 loop spans 15 amino acids. CDR3 protein: CASSSEGLNTDTQYF. The DNA for the CDR3 is TGTGCCAGCAGCTCTGAGGGACTAAACACAGATACGCAGTATTTT.

This rearrangement joins TRBV6-4 to TRBJ2-3; 9 bases line up with TRBD2. V shed 5 bases and J 1 base; nucleotides not matched to a gene: 1. This CDR3 is built from 14 residues. Looked up from germline, CDR1 is MRHNA and CDR2 is SNTAGT. CDR3 sequence (DNA): TGTGCCAGCAGTATAGCGGGAGGCACAGATACGCAGTATTTT. Translated, it gives CASSIAGGTDTQYF.

The genes are TRBV5-1 and TRBJ2-7; D might be TRBD1 (5 bases). The germline V and J ends were trimmed by 4 bases and 7 bases, with 21 bases remaining between them. The CDR3 loop spans 15 amino acids. CDR1 is SGHRS, CDR2 YFSETQ, per germline. CDR3: CASSEFGVGLEEQYF. DNA for the CDR3: TGCGCCAGCAGCGAATTTGGAGTGGGGCTTGAAGAGCAGTACTTC.

This chain joins TRBV28 and TRBJ1-3, with TRBD1 matching 7 bases. V dropped 6 bases and J dropped 4; count of bases not matched to a gene: 6. This CDR3 region has 14 residues. Per the germline V gene, CDR1 is MDHEN and CDR2 is SYDVKM. The CDR3 here is CASSRGTAGNTIYF. The CDR3 nucleotides read TGTGCCAGCAGCCGCGGGACAGCGGGAAACACCATATATTTT. The variable domain in full, completed from reference TRBV28 and TRBJ1-3, reads DVKVTQSSRYLVKRTGEKVFLECVQDMDHENMFWYRQDPGLGLRLIYFSYDVKMKEKGDIPEGYSVSREKKERFSLILESASTNQTSMYLCASSRGTAGNTIYFGEGSWLTVV.

V gene TRBV11-2 combines with J gene TRBJ2-5; TRBD1 is a possible D gene (7 bases). CDR3 length equals 14 residues. Looked up from germline, CDR1 is SGHAT and CDR2 is FQNNGV. V lost 5 bases and J lost 3, with 13 bases in between. CDR3 DNA sequence: TGTGCCAGCAGCGGGTTCAGGGGGGAAGAGACCCAGTACTTC. This codes for CASSGFRGEETQYF.

The chain carries TRBV28 and TRBJ2-5; D is possibly TRBD2 (5 bases). The CDR3 spans 16 residues. Germline CDR1 MDHEN, CDR2 SYDVKM. Trimming took 5 bases from V and 0 from J, leaving 16 bases between them. The CDR3 sequence is CASSPHAGVHQETQYF. The CDR3 DNA reads as TGTGCCAGCAGTCCCCACGCCGGGGTCCACCAAGAGACCCAGTACTTC.

This chain joins TRBV6-6 and TRBJ2-2; 11 bases are a match to TRBD2. V lost 7 bases, J lost 6 bases, and 4 bases stayed unmatched. Germline V CDR1 and CDR2: MNHNY, SVGAGI (reference sequence). The CDR3 contains 14 residues. CDR3 amino acids: CASTQLAGAGELFF. The CDR3 region has the DNA TGTGCCAGCACCCAACTAGCGGGAGCCGGGGAGCTGTTTTTT.

This clone was counted between two and nine times. The chain carries TRBV25-1 and TRBJ2-1, with TRBD2 as a possible D gene (5 bases). V shed 1 base and J shed 2 bases, with 9 bases lying between them. CDR3 size: 15 residues. Per the germline V gene, CDR1 is MGHDK and CDR2 is SYGVNS. Here the CDR3 reads CASSELSGPYNEQFF. In DNA, the CDR3 is TGTGCCAGCAGTGAATTAAGCGGCCCCTACAATGAGCAGTTCTTC.

This chain joins TRBV28 and TRBJ1-2, with D hard to call. The germline CDR1 and CDR2 sequences are MDHEN and SYDVKM. CDR3 length: 13 residues. The V end lost 7 bases, the J end lost 2 bases, and 11 bases lay between the germline ends. CDR3 sequence reads: CASMGGRNYGYTF. CDR3 sequence (DNA): TGTGCCAGCATGGGAGGGCGCAACTATGGCTACACCTTC.

This chain uses TRBV27 with TRBJ2-7, with 8 bases lining up with TRBD1. This CDR3 has 15 amino acids. After removal of 3 bases from V and 6 bases from J, the junction contained 10 bases not matched to a gene. CDR1 is MNHEY and CDR2 is SMNVEV in the germline V gene (reference sequence). DNA of the CDR3: TGTGCCAGCAGTTTTAGCCAGGGGGCCGCGTCCGAGCAGTACTTC. The encoded protein is CASSFSQGAASEQYF.

The sample holds a few counts of this clone. The chain has TRBV5-4 and TRBJ2-7, with 11 bases identical to TRBD2. CDR1 is SGHNT and CDR2 is YYREEE in the germline V gene (reference sequence). The CDR3 contains 14 residues. Unmatched junction bases numbered 2, after V lost 4 bases and J lost 2 bases. The CDR3: CASSGTSGTYEQYF. Written as DNA, the CDR3 is TGTGCCAGCAGCGGGACTAGCGGAACCTACGAGCAGTACTTC. Using reference TRBV5-4 and TRBJ2-7 for the parts outside the CDR3, the full variable domain is ETGVTQSPTHLIKTRGQQVTLRCSSQSGHNTVSWYQQALGQGPQFIFQYYREEENGRGNFPPRFSGLQFPNYSSELNVNALELDDSALYLCASSGTSGTYEQYFGPGTRLTVT.

The chain has TRBV4-1 and TRBJ2-2; D possibly corresponds to TRBD1 (5 bases). The CDR3 length is 15 residues. Deletions cut 4 bases from V and 7 bases from J, with 16 bases between. Germline V gene sequence: CDR1 MGHRA, CDR2 YSYEKL. The CDR3 DNA is TGCGCCAGCAGCCGCACGTGGGGCCCTCACGGGGAGCTGTTTTTT. Residues: CASSRTWGPHGELFF.

The CDR3 is CASSLVGSGGELFF. In DNA form, the CDR3 reads TGTGCCAGCAGCTTAGTCGGCAGTGGGGGGGAGCTGTTTTTT. The V call is TRBV7-6, the J call TRBJ2-2, with D unclear. This CDR3 comprises 14 residues. Germline lookup yields CDR1 SGHVS and CDR2 FNYEAQ. Trimming stripped 1 base from V and 8 bases from J, with 11 bases between. Using reference TRBV7-6 and TRBJ2-2 for the parts outside the CDR3, the full variable domain is GAGVSQSPRYKVTKRGQDVALRCDPISGHVSLYWYRQALGQGPEFLTYFNYEAQQDKSGLPNDRFSAERPEGSISTLTIQRTEQRDSAMYRCASSLVGSGGELFFGEGSRLTVL.

The V and J genes are TRBV11-3 and TRBJ2-1, with D perhaps TRBD1 (5 bases). The length of the CDR3 is 15 residues. The V end was cut by 5 bases, the J end by 4 bases, with 15 bases between. CDR1 is SGHNT and CDR2 is YENEEA in the germline V gene. CDR3 in amino acids: CASSQHSKGYNEQFF. The CDR3 bases are TGTGCCAGCAGCCAGCATTCGAAGGGGTACAATGAGCAGTTCTTC.

The chain links TRBV21-1 to TRBJ2-7; the table's D call, TRBD2, was not checked against the DNA. TRBV21-1 is a recognized pseudogene. The CDR3 runs to 9 residues. The chain's CDR3 is CASSRVQYF. CDR3 nucleotide sequence: TGTGCCAGCAGCCGGGTCCAGTACTTC.

This rearrangement joins TRBV27 to TRBJ2-1; no clear D. Trimming left V 10 bases short and J 9 bases short, with 16 bases between. Germline V lookup: CDR1 MNHEY, CDR2 SMNVEV (reference sequence). CDR3 length equals 12 residues. The CDR3 DNA follows: TGTGCCATGCTCTATTGGGATAGTGAGCAGTTCTTC. This codes for CAMLYWDSEQFF.

This chain joins TRBV6-5 and TRBJ2-1; TRBD2 aligns across 9 bases. This CDR3 is 15 amino acids long. CDR1 and CDR2 (germline): MNHEY, SVGAGI. J lost 9 bases, V lost 2 bases, and 8 bases had no gene match. The DNA for the CDR3 is TGTGCCAGCAGTTACAGGGCTAGCGGGACTGGTGAGCAGTTCTTC. As protein: CASSYRASGTGEQFF.